These 25 T cell receptor beta chains were all obtained from the same sample, sequenced in a study of blood T cell repertoires in COVID-19. Here immunoSEQ multiplex PCR was the method, and the copy in TCRdb shows in-frame clones only, minus some. The table lists roughly 120,000 clones, around 88% of them singletons. The sequenced material came from peripheral blood. Every receptor here comes from a woman between 50 and 59 years old with active or convalescent COVID-19.

The chain has TRBV7-8 and TRBJ2-5, with D perhaps TRBD2 (6 bases). Germline-derived CDR1 and CDR2 are SGHVS and FQNEAQ. Trimming left V 3 bases short and J 3 bases short, with 14 bases between. This CDR3 comprises 15 residues. This CDR3 is CASSFSGYTKETQYF. DNA of the CDR3: TGTGCCAGCAGCTTTAGCGGTTACACAAAAGAGACCCAGTACTTC.

CDR3 sequence: CASSLQGAAFSYEQYF. The CDR3 nucleotides read TGTGCCAGCAGTTTACAGGGGGCCGCCTTCTCCTACGAGCAGTACTTC. The V gene is TRBV11-3, the J gene TRBJ2-7, with 9 bases fitting TRBD1. With V trimmed by 6 bases and J by 0 bases, 9 bases remained unmatched. The CDR3 is 16 residues long. Germline V gene sequence: CDR1 SGHNT, CDR2 YENEEA.

This chain joins TRBV30 and TRBJ2-2, with 10 bases fitting TRBD1. Trimming cost V 3 bases and J 1 base; bases outside gene matches: 2. The CDR3 totals 15 residues. The germline V gene encodes CDR1 GTSNPN and CDR2 SVGIG (reference sequence). CDR3 sequence reads: CAWRGTGVNTGELFF. CDR3 coding DNA: TGTGCCTGGAGAGGGACAGGGGTGAACACCGGGGAGCTGTTTTTT.

As concerns this clone: The junction differs from germline at one of its ends, possibly a read error. V gene TRBV4-2 combines with J gene TRBJ2-3, with a tentative D call TRBD2 (6 bases). CDR3 length: 14 residues. In germline, CDR1 is LGHNA, CDR2 YNFKEQ. The CDR3 coding sequence is TGTGCCAGTAGCCGGGACTTAGTCTATGATACGCAGTATTTT. It encodes CASSRDLVYDTQYF.

V usage is TRBV4-3 and J usage is TRBJ2-1, with 7 bases fitting TRBD1. The V and J ends lost 2 bases and 6 bases, in that order; junction bases with no gene match: 1. The CDR3 sequence is 13 residues long. CDR1 LGHNA and CDR2 YSLEER come from the germline V gene. This chain's CDR3 is CASSQQGVNEQFF. As DNA, the CDR3 is TGCGCCAGCAGCCAACAGGGGGTCAATGAGCAGTTCTTC.

This rearrangement joins TRBV7-2 to TRBJ2-3; 10 nucleotides line up with TRBD2. The CDR3 sequence is 14 residues long. V gave up 3 bases and J gave up 6 bases; unmatched junction bases: 3. Germline CDR1 reads SGHTA; CDR2 reads FQGNSA. The DNA for the CDR3 is TGTGCCAGCAGCTTGGGTAGCGGGAGGGATACGCAGTATTTT. This codes for CASSLGSGRDTQYF.

This chain links TRBV28 with TRBJ1-2, with 8 bases fitting TRBD1. This CDR3 is 16 amino acids long. Germline CDR1 reads MDHEN; CDR2 reads SYDVKM. V dropped 2 bases and J dropped 5; count of bases not matched to a gene: 10. The CDR3 protein is CASSLRGTGRKYGYTF. The CDR3 bases are TGTGCCAGCAGTTTAAGAGGGACAGGACGTAAATATGGCTACACCTTC.

V and J are TRBV19 and TRBJ1-2; no clear D. CDR3 size: 16 residues. In germline, CDR1 is LNHDA, CDR2 SQIVND (reference sequence). V was clipped by 5 bases and J by 1 base, with 17 bases between them. CDR3 sequence: CASSRRGVGDNYGYTF. The CDR3 DNA reads as TGTGCCAGTAGTCGGAGAGGCGTAGGCGATAACTATGGCTACACCTTC.

The chain couples TRBV9 to TRBJ2-1; 11 bases line up with TRBD2. Unmatched junction bases numbered 4, after V lost 3 bases and J lost 2 bases. Germline V gene data show CDR1 as SGDLS and CDR2 as YYNGEE. This CDR3 comprises 16 residues. CDR3 DNA: TGTGCCAGCAGCGCGACACTAGCGGGGGCCTACAATGAGCAGTTCTTC. Translation gives CASSATLAGAYNEQFF.

The chain has TRBV28 and TRBJ2-1, with D maybe TRBD2 (6 bases). CDR1 is MDHEN and CDR2 is SYDVKM in the germline V gene. This CDR3 comprises 14 residues. The CDR3 reads CASTGEIKGNEQFF. In DNA form, the CDR3 reads TGTGCTAGTACGGGAGAAATAAAAGGCAATGAGCAGTTCTTC.

This clone was picked up one time. This rearrangement joins TRBV21-1 to TRBJ1-2. TRBV21-1 is tagged as a pseudogene. CDR3 length: 18 amino acids. In DNA form, the CDR3 reads TGTGCCAGCAGCAAAGATCCGGCGGACTATCTAGTTGGCTATGGCTACACCTTC. It translates to CASSKDPADYLVGYGYTF.

In regard to this clone: Germline and junction disagree at one end, which may indicate a read error. The V gene is TRBV6-2 or TRBV6-3, the J gene TRBJ2-7; 7 nucleotides match TRBD1. This CDR3 has 16 amino acids. The germline V gene encodes CDR1 MNHEY and CDR2 SVGEGT. In nucleotides, the CDR3 is TGTGCCAGCAGTTCGGGGTCGGGACAGATATCCTCCGAGCAGTACTTC. As protein: CASSSGSGQISSEQYF.

The genes are TRBV28 and TRBJ1-1; 7 bases fit TRBD1. V trimming: 4 bases; J trimming: 4 bases; junction bases outside the gene matches: 6. Looked up from germline, CDR1 is MDHEN and CDR2 is SYDVKM. The CDR3 contains 14 residues. For the CDR3, the DNA is TGTGCCAGCAGTTGGTCGGACAGGAGCACTGAAGCTTTCTTT. It codes for CASSWSDRSTEAFF. The entire variable domain, with the rest obtained from reference TRBV28 and TRBJ1-1, is as follows: DVKVTQSSRYLVKRTGEKVFLECVQDMDHENMFWYRQDPGLGLRLIYFSYDVKMKEKGDIPEGYSVSREKKERFSLILESASTNQTSMYLCASSWSDRSTEAFFGQGTRLTVV.

The chain links TRBV5-4 to TRBJ2-2, with a tentative D call TRBD1 (6 bases). The V gene's germline CDR1 is SGHNT and CDR2 YYREEE (reference sequence). The CDR3 sequence is 16 residues long. With 0 bases removed from V and 6 bases from J, the gap between germline ends came to 15 bases. The CDR3 protein is CASSLGGLGAPGELFF. The DNA for the CDR3 is TGTGCCAGCAGCTTGGGGGGCCTGGGGGCGCCCGGGGAGCTGTTTTTT.

The gene calls are TRBV4-2 and TRBJ2-5; no clear D gene. This CDR3 spans 14 amino acids. Looked up from germline, CDR1 is LGHNA and CDR2 is YNFKEQ. V was clipped by 0 bases and J by 1 base, with 6 bases between them. The CDR3 DNA reads TGTGCCAGCAGCCAAGATGTCAGCCAAGAGACCCAGTACTTC. This codes for CASSQDVSQETQYF.

The V gene is TRBV10-3, the J gene TRBJ1-5; D unresolved. This CDR3 region has 13 residues. Germline CDR1 and CDR2: ENHRY and SYGVKD. V dropped 7 bases and J dropped 0 bases, with 7 bases sitting between them. The CDR3 spells CAIKGASNQPQHF. The CDR3 region has the DNA TGTGCCATCAAGGGAGCTAGCAATCAGCCCCAGCATTTT.

This chain joins TRBV11-2 and TRBJ2-1, with D maybe TRBD2 (6 bases). The CDR3 is made up of 12 amino acids. V dropped 5 bases and J dropped 15 bases, with 17 bases sitting between them. Germline CDR1 is SGHAT and CDR2 is FQNNGV. The CDR3 loop reads CASSIVGPGVFF. In DNA form, the CDR3 reads TGTGCCAGCAGCATAGTGGGTCCGGGGGTGTTCTTC.

This clone was counted once. This chain uses TRBV27 with TRBJ2-7, with a possible D match to TRBD1 (5 bases). The CDR3 covers 16 residues. CDR1 is MNHEY and CDR2 is SMNVEV in the germline V gene (reference sequence). V lost 5 bases and J 2 bases, leaving 19 bases between the germline ends. CDR3 sequence reads: CASSAPQGRRTYEQYF. The CDR3 DNA follows: TGTGCCAGCAGTGCTCCTCAGGGTAGACGTACCTACGAGCAGTACTTC.

The rearrangement uses TRBV19 and TRBJ2-6; D unresolved. Trimming cost V 10 bases and J 0 bases, with 10 bases left between them. The germline V gene encodes CDR1 LNHDA and CDR2 SQIVND (reference sequence). There are 14 residues in the CDR3. The DNA for the CDR3 is TGTGCCACCTCCCAGATCTCTGGGGCCAACGTCCTGACTTTC. It encodes CATSQISGANVLTF.

V and J are TRBV10-3 and TRBJ1-4, with D possibly TRBD1 on 6 matching bases. The CDR3 consists of 13 residues. V gave up 4 bases and J gave up 5 bases, with 8 bases separating them. Germline loops: CDR1 ENHRY, CDR2 SYGVKD. The CDR3 spells CAISGTENEKLFF. The CDR3 coding sequence is TGTGCCATCAGTGGGACAGAGAATGAAAAACTGTTTTTT.

The chain couples TRBV7-2 to TRBJ2-2; a possible D gene is TRBD2 (6 bases). V gave up 1 base and J gave up 5 bases, with 11 bases separating them. This CDR3 has 15 amino acids. Germline lookup yields CDR1 SGHTA and CDR2 FQGNSA. In DNA form, the CDR3 reads TGTGCCAGCAGCTTAGGGGCGGGGTATACCGGGGAGCTGTTTTTT. It yields the protein CASSLGAGYTGELFF.

This chain links TRBV3-1 (or the pseudogene TRBV3-2) with TRBJ2-2; D remains ambiguous. Germline V CDR1 and CDR2: LGHDT, YNNKEL (reference sequence). V was clipped by 3 bases and J by 1 base, with 9 bases between them. CDR3 length: 15 amino acids. As DNA, the CDR3 is TGTGCCAGCAGCCACCGGTCACTGAACACCGGGGAGCTGTTTTTT. It yields the protein CASSHRSLNTGELFF.

The chain's CDR3 is CASSLGRATYEQYF. The CDR3 DNA reads as TGTGCCAGCAGTTTGGGCAGGGCTACATACGAGCAGTACTTC. This chain links TRBV28 with TRBJ2-7; weak D call: TRBD1 (5 bases). Trimming stripped 3 bases from V and 4 bases from J, with 13 bases between. The CDR3 covers 14 residues. Germline V CDR1 and CDR2: MDHEN, SYDVKM.

J is TRBJ2-7 and V is TRBV3-1 (or the pseudogene TRBV3-2); D is possibly TRBD1 (5 bases). V was cut by 1 base and J by 3 bases, with 13 bases left in between. CDR3 length: 15 amino acids. The germline CDR1 and CDR2 sequences are LGHDT and YNNKEL (reference sequence). The CDR3 reads CASSQVPQGGYEQYF. The CDR3 DNA reads as TGTGCCAGCAGCCAAGTCCCCCAGGGTGGCTACGAGCAGTACTTC.

V and J are TRBV10-3 and TRBJ2-5; 13 nucleotides match TRBD2. V was clipped by 5 bases and J by 10 bases; unmatched bases: 10. This CDR3 is 15 amino acids long. CDR1 and CDR2 from the germline V gene are ENHRY and SYGVKD. CDR3 residues: CAISNSGLAGLDQYF. The DNA for the CDR3 is TGTGCCATCAGTAACTCGGGACTAGCGGGACTGGACCAGTACTTC.